This T cell receptor beta chain was profiled in a study of regulatory T cells in long-lasting Graves disease (dated by TCRdb to 2020 to 2022). Background on the whole study: Antithyroid drugs had been taken for less than 3 months by newly diagnosed Graves' disease patients. Peripheral blood TCR sequencing and RNA sequencing compared persistent Graves' disease patients with newly diagnosed Graves' disease patients. The study took place in China and was registered as a clinical trial. A total of approximately 35 samples underwent TCR sequencing: about 13 from persistent and about 20 from newly diagnosed Graves' disease patients. Beyond this particular receptor, the publication reports: Persistent disease showed preferential use of TRBV28, TRBJ1-2 and TRBJ2-5, whereas newly diagnosed disease favored TRBV20-1 and TRBJ2-1. Only the TCR beta chain was sequenced and analyzed. The authors acknowledged the small sample size as a limitation that may reduce accuracy. A larger number of public clonotypes was shared among persistent patients (2,741) than among newly diagnosed patients (approximately 1,000). Because the primary lesion, thyroid tissue, could not be accessed, the study looked at peripheral blood alone. Lower TCR Shannon entropy and fewer highly expanded clones were observed in persistent Graves' disease patients than in newly diagnosed patients, which suggested clonal expansion.

A few counts support this clonotype. Its antigen has not been determined. No qualities accompany the bases; no much larger clone lies one base away. The intended sense of this specimen's time point label: newly diagnosed GD, antithyroid drugs for less than 3 months. For both TCR sequencing and RNA sequencing, RNA was extracted from PBMCs using TRIzol. The diagnosis of Graves' disease followed American Thyroid Association guidelines. Patients were recruited from an endocrinology department in Xi'an, China. Each patient gave 9 to 10 milliliters of peripheral blood, collected in an EDTA anticoagulant tube. Ficoll Paque Plus density gradient separation was used to isolate PBMCs, and no further T cell sorting was done. An Agilent 2100 Bioanalyzer and agarose gel were used to check RNA quality, while a NanoDrop 2000 measured RNA concentration. The library came from multiplex PCR. Sequencing was carried out with an Illumina HiSeq 4000. To build TCR beta libraries, CDR3 regions were amplified by Arm-PCR using iRepertoire HTBI primers. PCR products were gel purified before sequencing. In the original analysis: A total of roughly 65 TRBV and approximately 15 TRBJ segments were identified across samples and were used for gene usage analysis of CDR3 amino acid clonotypes. Filtered high-quality paired reads were merged into contigs using COPE and FqMerger. BLAST was used to align contigs to IMGT TRBV, TRBD and TRBJ reference genes, with CDR3 defined following IMGT. Clonotypes above 0.1% frequency were classified as highly expanded clones. Repertoire diversity was measured by Shannon entropy, and V-J evenness by the Gini coefficient. A clonotype was considered public if more than one individual shared it. TCRdb reanalyzed the raw reads on its own, using fastp at Q25 for trimming and MiXCR for clone calling, and kept in-frame beta chains. One record per CDR3 amino acid sequence lists the most common genes and DNA. These V and J calls are TCRdb output, not the study's own analysis. Here the sample has 400,000 to 550,000 distinct CDR3 sequences; about 15% occur a single time. The top ten constitute about a sixth of the sample.

As encoded in the germline V gene (reference sequence), CDR1 is SEHNR while CDR2 is FQNEAQ. V and J are trimmed by 5 bases and 5 bases, and the gene matches miss 5 bases of the junction. The CDR3 has 14 amino acids, counting the end cysteine and phenylalanine. Left in the record is the CDR3 DNA by itself, 42 bases read in frame from the first base. This same sample was also part of a study on T cells in Graves' hyperthyroidism and ophthalmopathy. The second publication reports: Graves' hyperthyroidism was defined as stable when no progression to ophthalmopathy occurred over 18 months of follow-up. Hyperthyroidism patients were newly diagnosed, with disease duration under 2 months, and aged 18 to 65 years. Patients with uncontrolled infections, other autoimmune diseases, pregnancy or lactation were excluded. Clinical symptoms, serum thyroxine and TRAb, thyroid ultrasound, and orbital computed tomography formed the basis for the diagnoses. For the first round of RT-PCR on the TCR CDR3, the HTBI primer set was used together with the Qiagen OneStep RT-PCR kit. Blood samples also contained most of the expanded thyroid clonotypes (frequency above 0.001), which suggests that blood repertoires may reflect thyroid immune responses. Ophthalmopathy was separated from stable hyperthyroidism by a 13 V-J signature model, with approximately 86% sensitivity and 81% to 82% specificity obtained in cross-validation and 80%/75% obtained in testing. In validation, the model predicted progression to ophthalmopathy a median of about 5.9 months before onset, with roughly 68% sensitivity and 72.22% specificity. TCR V-J signatures able to tell the groups apart were searched for in a discovery cohort of about a hundred patients, of whom fewer than 45 had Graves' ophthalmopathy and about 55 had stable Graves' hyperthyroidism. An independent validation cohort of fewer than 20 hyperthyroidism patients and about 16 patients who later progressed to ophthalmopathy tested prospective prediction of ophthalmopathy. The 100 discovery patients were randomly split 7:3 into training and test sets. In addition, the study compared T-cell repertoires in thyroid tissue and in blood from roughly 6 Graves' hyperthyroidism patients. After sampling, hyperthyroidism patients received methimazole starting at 30 mg daily, and ophthalmopathy patients received high-dose intravenous methylprednisolone. Libraries were constructed in a second round of multiplex PCR, after which size selection and purification were performed. Libraries were sequenced paired-end with 100 bp reads on an Illumina HiSeq2000. SOAPnuke was used to process the raw data, throwing out any read that contained adapters or uncalled bases, had a mean Phred below 15, or lacked an exact constant-primer or identifier match. COPE v1.2.5 was used to merge the high-quality paired reads, and each unique nucleotide sequence was defined as a clonotype. MiTCR v1.1 was used to align clonotypes to the IMGT TRBV, TRBD and TRBJ reference segments. Analysis was restricted to V-J combinations with a frequency above 0.0001, which covered roughly 99% of repertoires. A TCS score was defined as the ratio between F50 (clonal expansion) and ExV (chaos), using BLOSUM62-based TCRdist between CDR3 peptides within each V-J. Welch's t-statistics and random forest reduced roughly 500 V-J features to roughly 13, which were used in a naive Bayes classifier (R e1071). No statistical method was used to fix the sample size in advance, and group allocation was not hidden from the investigators. According to the paper, TCR Vbeta CDR3 sequencing was carried out on approximately 140 peripheral blood samples, which came from 40 to 45 ophthalmopathy, fewer than 80 hyperthyroidism and roughly 17 progressor patients.

This chain is built from TRBV7-9 and TRBJ1-2, with 10 bases matching TRBD1. The sequence was obtained from a woman in her 30s with Graves disease. Donor details come from another sample of the same person, matched by shared clones. Source: peripheral blood mononuclear cells (PBMCs), taken at new diagnosis, from a patient treated with antithyroid drugs. The DNA is as follows: TGTGCCAGCAGCCGAGACAGGGGGCTTTATGGCTACACCTTC. Its translation reads: CASSRDRGLYGYTF. Extended through the reference TRBV7-9 and TRBJ1-2 proteins, this CDR3 yields the full variable domain: DTGVSQNPRHKITKRGQNVTFRCDPISEHNRLYWYRQTLGQGPEFLTYFQNEAQLEKSRLLSDRFSAERPKGSFSTLEIQRTEQGDSAMYLCASSRDRGLYGYTFGSGTRLTVV.